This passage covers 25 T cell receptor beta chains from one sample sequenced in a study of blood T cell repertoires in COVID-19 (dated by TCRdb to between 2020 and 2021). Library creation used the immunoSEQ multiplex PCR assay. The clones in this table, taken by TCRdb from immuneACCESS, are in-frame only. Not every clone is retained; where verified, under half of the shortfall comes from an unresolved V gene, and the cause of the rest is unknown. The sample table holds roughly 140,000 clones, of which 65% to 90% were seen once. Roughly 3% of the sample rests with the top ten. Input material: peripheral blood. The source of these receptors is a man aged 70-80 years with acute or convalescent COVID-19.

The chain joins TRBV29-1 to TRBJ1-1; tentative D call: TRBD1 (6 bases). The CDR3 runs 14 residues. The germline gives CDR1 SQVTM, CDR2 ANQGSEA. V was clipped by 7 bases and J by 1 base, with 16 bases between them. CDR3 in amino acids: CSAKNREENTEAFF. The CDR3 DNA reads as TGCAGCGCCAAAAACAGGGAAGAGAACACTGAAGCTTTCTTT.

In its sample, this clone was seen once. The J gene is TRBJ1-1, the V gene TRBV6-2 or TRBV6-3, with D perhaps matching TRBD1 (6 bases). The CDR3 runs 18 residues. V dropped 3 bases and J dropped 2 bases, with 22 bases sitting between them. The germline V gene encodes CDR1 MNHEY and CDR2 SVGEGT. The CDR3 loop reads CASSYSSRTASLNTEAFF. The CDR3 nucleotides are TGTGCCAGCAGTTATTCGTCTCGGACAGCTAGTTTAAACACTGAAGCTTTCTTT.

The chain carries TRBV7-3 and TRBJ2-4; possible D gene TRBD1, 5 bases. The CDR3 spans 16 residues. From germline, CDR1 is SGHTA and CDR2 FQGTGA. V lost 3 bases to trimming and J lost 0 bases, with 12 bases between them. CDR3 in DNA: TGTGCCAGCAGCTTGGACACCGGGCTAGCCAAAAACATTCAGTACTTC. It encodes CASSLDTGLAKNIQYF.

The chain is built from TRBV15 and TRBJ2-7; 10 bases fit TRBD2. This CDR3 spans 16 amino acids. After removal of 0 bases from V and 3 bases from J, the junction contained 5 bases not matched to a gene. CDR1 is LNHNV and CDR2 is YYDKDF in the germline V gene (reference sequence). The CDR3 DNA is TGTGCCACCAGCAGAGACAAGCCTAGCGGGGGCTACGAGCAGTACTTC. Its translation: CATSRDKPSGGYEQYF.

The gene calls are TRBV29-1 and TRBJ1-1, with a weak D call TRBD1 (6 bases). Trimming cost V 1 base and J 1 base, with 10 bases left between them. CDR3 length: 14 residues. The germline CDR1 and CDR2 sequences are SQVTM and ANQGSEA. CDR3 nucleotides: TGCAGCGTTGAAGGGGGGCGCAAGAACACTGAAGCTTTCTTT. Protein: CSVEGGRKNTEAFF. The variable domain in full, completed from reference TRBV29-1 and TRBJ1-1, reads SAVISQKPSRDICQRGTSLTIQCQVDSQVTMMFWYRQQPGQSLTLIATANQGSEATYESGFVIDKFPISRPNLTFSTLTVSNMSPEDSSIYLCSVEGGRKNTEAFFGQGTRLTVV.

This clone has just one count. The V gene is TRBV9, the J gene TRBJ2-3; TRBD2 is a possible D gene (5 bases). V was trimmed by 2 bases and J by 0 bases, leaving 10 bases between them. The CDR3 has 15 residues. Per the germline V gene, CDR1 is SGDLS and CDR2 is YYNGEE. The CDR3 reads CASSVSIASTDTQYF. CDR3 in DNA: TGTGCCAGCAGCGTGTCGATAGCGAGCACAGATACGCAGTATTTT.

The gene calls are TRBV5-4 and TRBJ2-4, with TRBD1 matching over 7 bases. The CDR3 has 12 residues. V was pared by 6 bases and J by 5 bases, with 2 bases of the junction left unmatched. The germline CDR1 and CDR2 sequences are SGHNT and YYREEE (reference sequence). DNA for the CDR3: TGTGCCAGCAAGGGGGCGGAAAACATTCAGTACTTC. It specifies CASKGAENIQYF.

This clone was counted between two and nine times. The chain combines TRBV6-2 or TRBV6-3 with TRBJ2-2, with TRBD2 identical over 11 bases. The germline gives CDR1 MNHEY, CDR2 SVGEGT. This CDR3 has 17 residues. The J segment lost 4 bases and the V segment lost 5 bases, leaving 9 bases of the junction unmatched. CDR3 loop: CASSTNSGRAPTGELFF. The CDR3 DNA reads TGTGCCAGCAGTACCAATAGCGGGAGGGCCCCCACCGGGGAGCTGTTTTTT.

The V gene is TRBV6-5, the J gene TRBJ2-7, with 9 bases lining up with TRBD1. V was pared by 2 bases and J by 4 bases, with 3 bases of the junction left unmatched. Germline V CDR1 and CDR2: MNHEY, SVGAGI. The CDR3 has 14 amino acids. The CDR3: CASSYGQGFYEQYF. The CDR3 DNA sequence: TGTGCCAGCAGTTACGGACAGGGGTTTTACGAGCAGTACTTC.

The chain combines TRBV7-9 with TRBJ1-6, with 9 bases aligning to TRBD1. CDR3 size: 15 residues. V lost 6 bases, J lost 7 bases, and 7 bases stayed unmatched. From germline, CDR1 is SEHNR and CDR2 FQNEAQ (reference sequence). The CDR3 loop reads CASRTGTGTNSPLHF. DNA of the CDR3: TGTGCCAGCAGAACCGGGACAGGGACCAATTCACCCCTCCACTTT.

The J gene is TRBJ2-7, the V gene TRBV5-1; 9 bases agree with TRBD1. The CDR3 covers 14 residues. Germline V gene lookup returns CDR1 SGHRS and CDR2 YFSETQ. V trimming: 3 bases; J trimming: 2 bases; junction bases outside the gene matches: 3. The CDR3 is CASSSRTGAYEQYF. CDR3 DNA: TGCGCCAGCAGCTCCAGGACAGGGGCCTACGAGCAGTACTTC. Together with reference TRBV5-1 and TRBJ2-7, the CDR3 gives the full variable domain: KAGVTQTPRYLIKTRGQQVTLSCSPISGHRSVSWYQQTPGQGLQFLFEYFSETQRNKGNFPGRFSGRQFSNSRSEMNVSTLELGDSALYLCASSSRTGAYEQYFGPGTRLTVT.

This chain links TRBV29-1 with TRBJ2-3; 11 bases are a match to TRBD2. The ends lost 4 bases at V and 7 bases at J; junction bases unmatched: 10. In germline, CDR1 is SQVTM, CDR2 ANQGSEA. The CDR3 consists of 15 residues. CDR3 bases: TGCAGCGTTGGCTTAGCGGGAGGGGGGGGAAATACGCAGTATTTT. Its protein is CSVGLAGGGGNTQYF.

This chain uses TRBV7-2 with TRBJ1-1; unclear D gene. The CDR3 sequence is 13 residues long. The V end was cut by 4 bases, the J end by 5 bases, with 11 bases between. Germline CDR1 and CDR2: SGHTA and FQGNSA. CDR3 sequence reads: CASSSFAETEAFF. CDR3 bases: TGTGCCAGCAGCTCTTTCGCGGAGACTGAAGCTTTCTTT.

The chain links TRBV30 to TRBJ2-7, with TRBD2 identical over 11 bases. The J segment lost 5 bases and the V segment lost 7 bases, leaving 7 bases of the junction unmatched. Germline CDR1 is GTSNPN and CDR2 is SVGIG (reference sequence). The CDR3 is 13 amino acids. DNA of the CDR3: TGTGCCTTCTCACTAGCGGGAGTGAACGAGCAGTACTTC. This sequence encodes CAFSLAGVNEQYF.

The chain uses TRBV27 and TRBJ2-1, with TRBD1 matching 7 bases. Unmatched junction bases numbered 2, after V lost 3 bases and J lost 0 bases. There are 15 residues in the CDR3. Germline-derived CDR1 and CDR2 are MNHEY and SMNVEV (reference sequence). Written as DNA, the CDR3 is TGTGCCAGCAGTTTTAGGGGGCCCTCCTACAATGAGCAGTTCTTC. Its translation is CASSFRGPSYNEQFF.

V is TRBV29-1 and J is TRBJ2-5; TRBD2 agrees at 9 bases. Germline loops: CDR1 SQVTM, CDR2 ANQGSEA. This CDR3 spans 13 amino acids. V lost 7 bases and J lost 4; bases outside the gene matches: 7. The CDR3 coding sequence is TGCAGCGGACTAGCGGAAAACGGAGAGACCCAGTACTTC. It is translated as CSGLAENGETQYF.

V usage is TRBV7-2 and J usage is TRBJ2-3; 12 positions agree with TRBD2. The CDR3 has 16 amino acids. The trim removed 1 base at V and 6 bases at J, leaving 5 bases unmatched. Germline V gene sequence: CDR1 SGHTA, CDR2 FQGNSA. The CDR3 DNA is TGTGCCAGCAGCTTAGGCCTAGCGGGAGGGTTGGATACGCAGTATTTT. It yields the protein CASSLGLAGGLDTQYF.

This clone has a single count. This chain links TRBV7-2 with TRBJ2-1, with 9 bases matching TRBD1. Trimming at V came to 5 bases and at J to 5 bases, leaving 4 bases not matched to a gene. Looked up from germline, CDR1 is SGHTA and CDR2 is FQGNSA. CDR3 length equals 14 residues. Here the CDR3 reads CASSVGQGNNEQFF. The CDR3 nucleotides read TGTGCCAGCAGCGTGGGACAGGGAAACAATGAGCAGTTCTTC.

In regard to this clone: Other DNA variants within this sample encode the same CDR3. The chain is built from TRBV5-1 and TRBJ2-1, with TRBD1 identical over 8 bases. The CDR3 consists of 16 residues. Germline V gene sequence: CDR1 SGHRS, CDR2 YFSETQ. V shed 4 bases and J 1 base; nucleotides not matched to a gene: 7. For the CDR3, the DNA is TGCGCCAGCAGCCCGGGCGGACAGGGATCCTACAATGAGCAGTTCTTC. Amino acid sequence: CASSPGGQGSYNEQFF.

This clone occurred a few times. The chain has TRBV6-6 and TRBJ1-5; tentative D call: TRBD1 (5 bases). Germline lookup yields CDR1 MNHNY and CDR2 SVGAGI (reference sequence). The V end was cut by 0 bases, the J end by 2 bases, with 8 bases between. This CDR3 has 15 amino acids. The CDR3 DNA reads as TGTGCCAGCAGTTACTCTGACAGTGGCAATCAGCCCCAGCATTTT. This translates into CASSYSDSGNQPQHF.

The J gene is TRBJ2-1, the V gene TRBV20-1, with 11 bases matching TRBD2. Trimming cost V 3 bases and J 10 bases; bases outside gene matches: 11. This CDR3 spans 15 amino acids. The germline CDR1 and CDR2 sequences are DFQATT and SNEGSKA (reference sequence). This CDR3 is CSASYIAGGAGEQFF. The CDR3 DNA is TGCAGTGCTAGTTATATAGCGGGAGGGGCGGGCGAGCAGTTCTTC.

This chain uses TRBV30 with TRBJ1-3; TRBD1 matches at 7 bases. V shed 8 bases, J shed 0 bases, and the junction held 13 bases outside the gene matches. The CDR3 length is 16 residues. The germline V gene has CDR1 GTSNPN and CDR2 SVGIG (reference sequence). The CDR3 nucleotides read TGTGCCGCTGGTTCGGGACAGATTAACTCTGGAAACACCATATATTTT. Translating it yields CAAGSGQINSGNTIYF.

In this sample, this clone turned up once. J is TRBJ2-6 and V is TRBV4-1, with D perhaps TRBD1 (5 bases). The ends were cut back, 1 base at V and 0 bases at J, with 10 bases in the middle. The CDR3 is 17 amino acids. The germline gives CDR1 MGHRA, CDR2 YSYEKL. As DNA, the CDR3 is TGCGCCAGCAGCCAAGTTTACAGGCCCTCTGGGGCCAACGTCCTGACTTTC. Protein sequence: CASSQVYRPSGANVLTF.

This CDR3 reads CASSLNLNYEQYF. CDR3 DNA: TGTGCCAGCAGCTTAAACTTAAACTACGAGCAGTACTTC. The chain combines TRBV13 with TRBJ2-7, with D uncertain. The length of the CDR3 is 13 residues. Germline V gene lookup returns CDR1 PRHDT and CDR2 FYEKMQ (reference sequence). The V end lost 2 bases, the J end lost 3 bases, and 8 bases lay between the germline ends.

CDR3 in DNA: TGTGCCAGCTCACCAAACTGGGGAGACATTCAGTACTTC. It yields the protein CASSPNWGDIQYF. The genes are TRBV18 and TRBJ2-4, with D tentatively TRBD2 (5 bases). Germline V lookup: CDR1 KGHSH, CDR2 LQKENI. V was trimmed by 2 bases and J by 8 bases, leaving 10 bases between them. This CDR3 has 13 residues.